Shown below are 32 T cell receptor beta chains from a single sample sequenced in a study of T cell responses to AZD1222 COVID-19 vaccine. The repertoire was sequenced with immunoSEQ multiplex PCR; TCRdb's copy has only in-frame clones and lacks some. The sample has tens of thousands of clones; around 78% are singletons. The sequencing here drew on peripheral blood, taken 28 days after the second AZD1222 dose. The receptors were sampled from an adult who received the AZD1222 COVID-19 vaccine.

This chain links TRBV24-1 with TRBJ2-1, with TRBD1 matching 8 bases. CDR1 and CDR2 from the germline V gene are KGHDR and SFDVKD. V trimming: 4 bases; J trimming: 3 bases; junction bases outside the gene matches: 7. This CDR3 is 16 amino acids long. The CDR3 is CATSDPGQGYYNEQFF. The CDR3 DNA reads TGTGCCACCAGTGACCCCGGACAGGGCTACTACAATGAGCAGTTCTTC.

The chain carries TRBV10-3 and TRBJ2-3; 11 bases are shared with TRBD2. The V gene's germline CDR1 is ENHRY and CDR2 SYGVKD. This CDR3 region has 16 residues. J lost 2 bases, V lost 5 bases, and 6 bases had no gene match. CDR3 region: CAISPTSGVFTDTQYF. CDR3 nucleotides: TGTGCCATCAGTCCGACTAGCGGGGTCTTCACAGATACGCAGTATTTT.

This clone was found once. The chain carries TRBV28 and TRBJ2-7; no firm D call. V was pared by 5 bases and J by 2 bases, with 7 bases between. The CDR3 is made up of 12 amino acids. The germline CDR1 and CDR2 sequences are MDHEN and SYDVKM. This CDR3 is CASSPNPYEQYV. Here the CDR3 DNA reads TGTGCCAGCAGTCCCAATCCCTACGAGCAGTACGTC.

The chain links TRBV15 to TRBJ1-5, with 7 nucleotides matching TRBD1. There are 15 residues in the CDR3. Germline V gives CDR1 LNHNV, CDR2 YYDKDF (reference sequence). V dropped 3 bases and J dropped 3; count of bases not matched to a gene: 5. The CDR3 DNA is TGTGCCACCAGCAGGCCGACAGGGCCCAATCAGCCCCAGCATTTT. Amino acid sequence: CATSRPTGPNQPQHF. Combining the CDR3 with reference TRBV15 and TRBJ1-5 gives the whole variable domain DAMVIQNPRYQVTQFGKPVTLSCSQTLNHNVMYWYQQKSSQAPKLLFHYYDKDFNNEADTPDNFQSRRPNTSFCFLDIRSPGLGDTAMYLCATSRPTGPNQPQHFGDGTRLSIL.

The V and J genes are TRBV7-3 and TRBJ2-2; 14 bases align to TRBD2. Trimming cost V 1 base and J 5 bases; bases outside gene matches: 12. The CDR3 covers 20 residues. Germline-derived CDR1 and CDR2 are SGHTA and FQGTGA. Here the CDR3 reads CASSLRLRGLAGVRTGELFF. The CDR3 nucleotides are TGTGCCAGCAGCTTAAGATTGAGGGGACTAGCGGGAGTAAGGACCGGGGAGCTGTTTTTT.

This clone was picked up one time. The V gene is TRBV18, the J gene TRBJ1-6; D ambiguous. V lost 5 bases, J lost 0 bases, and 14 bases lay in between. Germline-derived CDR1 and CDR2 are KGHSH and LQKENI. The CDR3 length is 17 residues. The CDR3 protein is CASSDTTRSSYNSPLHF. The CDR3 nucleotides read TGTGCCAGCTCAGACACCACAAGAAGCTCCTATAATTCACCCCTCCACTTT.

The rearrangement joins TRBV27 to TRBJ1-2, with D unclear. Trimming stripped 8 bases from V and 4 bases from J, with 2 bases between. From germline, CDR1 is MNHEY and CDR2 SMNVEV (reference sequence). The length of the CDR3 is 9 residues. CDR3 sequence reads: CASLYGYTF. For the CDR3, the DNA is TGTGCCAGCCTCTATGGCTACACCTTC.

This clone was recorded a few times. The chain carries TRBV19 and TRBJ1-5; D remains unclear. The germline V and J ends were trimmed by 3 bases and 6 bases, with 15 bases remaining between them. CDR3 length: 15 amino acids. Germline CDR1 reads LNHDA; CDR2 reads SQIVND (reference sequence). The CDR3 loop reads CASSMVGVPSQPQHF. The CDR3 DNA reads TGTGCCAGTAGTATGGTCGGGGTTCCCAGTCAGCCCCAGCATTTT.

V gene TRBV27 combines with J gene TRBJ2-3; D is ambiguous. Germline V gives CDR1 MNHEY, CDR2 SMNVEV (reference sequence). The germline V and J ends were trimmed by 2 bases and 10 bases, with 10 bases remaining between them. The CDR3 is 12 amino acids. DNA for the CDR3: TGTGCCAGCAGTTTACCGGAACGAGCGCAGTATTTT. This sequence encodes CASSLPERAQYF.

The chain recombines TRBV19 with TRBJ2-7; 11 nucleotides line up with TRBD2. J lost 4 bases, V lost 4 bases, and 6 bases had no gene match. The length of the CDR3 is 15 residues. Germline CDR1 and CDR2: LNHDA and SQIVND (reference sequence). The CDR3 region has the DNA TGTGCCAGTAGTAGCCGTAGCGGGGGGGCTTACGAGCAGTACTTC. Its protein is CASSSRSGGAYEQYF.

CDR3 sequence: CASRKIGGASGSWNTGELFF. As DNA, the CDR3 is TGTGCCAGCAGAAAAATCGGGGGAGCTAGCGGGAGTTGGAACACCGGGGAGCTGTTTTTT. V usage is TRBV2 and J usage is TRBJ2-2; 10 bases agree with TRBD2. J lost 1 base, V lost 6 bases, and 17 bases had no gene match. The CDR3 loop spans 20 amino acids. Germline CDR1 reads SNHLY; CDR2 reads FYNNEI.

The V and J genes are TRBV10-2 and TRBJ1-1, with D possibly being TRBD1 (5 bases). Per germline, CDR1 WSHSY and CDR2 SAAADI. Trimming stripped 6 bases from V and 8 bases from J, with 19 bases between. The CDR3 length is 14 residues. The CDR3 loop is CASRTNRDGYEAFF. Here the CDR3 DNA reads TGCGCCAGCAGGACAAACCGGGACGGTTACGAAGCTTTCTTT.

A few counts support this clone. This chain uses TRBV19 with TRBJ2-3, with 9 bases matching TRBD2. The trim removed 5 bases at V and 0 bases at J, leaving 9 bases unmatched. The length of the CDR3 is 17 residues. The V gene's germline CDR1 is LNHDA and CDR2 SQIVND (reference sequence). The CDR3 nucleotides read TGTGCCAGTAGTCTCCGGCTAGCGGGGACTAGCACAGATACGCAGTATTTT. Encoded protein: CASSLRLAGTSTDTQYF.

As concerns this clone: One end of the junction does not line up with germline, which may come from a read error. CDR3 nucleotides: TGTGCCAGCAGCCCATACACTGAGCAGTTCTTC. Its protein product is CASSPYTEQFF. This rearrangement joins TRBV2 to TRBJ2-1; D is ambiguous. CDR1 is SNHLY and CDR2 is FYNNEI in the germline V gene. This CDR3 spans 11 amino acids. The full variable domain, its missing parts supplied by reference TRBV2 and TRBJ2-1, is EPEVTQTPSHQVTQMGQEVILRCVPISNHLYFYWYRQILGQKVEFLVSFYNNEISEKSEIFDDQFSVERPDGSNFTLKIRSTKLEDSAMYFCASSPYTEQFFGPGTRLTVL.

This chain joins TRBV10-1 and TRBJ2-3; D unresolved. This CDR3 has 17 amino acids. Germline loops: CDR1 WNHNN, CDR2 SYGVQD (reference sequence). V was shortened by 0 bases and J by 1 base, with 14 bases between the two germline ends. CDR3 nucleotides: TGCGCCAGCAGTGAGTCCATCTCCCCCCGGGGCACAGATACGCAGTATTTT. Its protein is CASSESISPRGTDTQYF.

The rearrangement uses TRBV27 and TRBJ2-7, with TRBD1 matching 9 bases. The germline CDR1 and CDR2 sequences are MNHEY and SMNVEV (reference sequence). V dropped 2 bases and J dropped 2; count of bases not matched to a gene: 4. This CDR3 has 15 amino acids. This CDR3 is CASSLQGQGAYEQYF. The CDR3 bases are TGTGCCAGCAGTTTACAGGGACAGGGCGCCTACGAGCAGTACTTC.

In its sample, this clone was seen once. The chain uses TRBV5-1 and TRBJ2-5, with 11 bases matching TRBD2. CDR3 length equals 17 residues. Unmatched junction bases numbered 12, after V lost 3 bases and J lost 5 bases. Germline V CDR1 and CDR2: SGHRS, YFSETQ. DNA of the CDR3: TGCGCCAGCAGCTCAGGGGCTAGCGGGGGGACGCGGGAGACCCAGTACTTC. This sequence encodes CASSSGASGGTRETQYF.

The chain has TRBV3-1 (or the pseudogene TRBV3-2) and TRBJ2-1, with TRBD2 matching 9 bases. Trimming cost V 4 bases and J 6 bases; bases outside gene matches: 7. CDR3 length: 15 amino acids. The V gene's germline CDR1 is LGHDT and CDR2 YNNKEL (reference sequence). CDR3 sequence: CASSPVAGVRNEQFF. CDR3 DNA: TGTGCCAGCAGCCCTGTAGCGGGAGTCCGCAATGAGCAGTTCTTC.

This chain joins TRBV9 and TRBJ1-3; the D is unclear. The CDR3 is 16 amino acids. CDR1 and CDR2 from the germline V gene are SGDLS and YYNGEE. With 1 base removed from V and 0 bases from J, the gap between germline ends came to 11 bases. In DNA, the CDR3 is TGTGCCAGCAGCGTAAACAGCGGATCCTCTGGAAACACCATATATTTT. Residues: CASSVNSGSSGNTIYF.

The J gene is TRBJ2-5, the V gene TRBV5-1; 8 nucleotides line up with TRBD1. The germline gives CDR1 SGHRS, CDR2 YFSETQ. CDR3 size: 14 residues. With 2 bases clipped from V and 5 bases from J, the junction kept 5 bases outside the gene matches. DNA of the CDR3: TGCGCCAGCAGCTTCTCCAGGGGGCTTGAGACCCAGTACTTC. It codes for CASSFSRGLETQYF.

The chain recombines TRBV19 with TRBJ1-4, with a weak D call TRBD1 (5 bases). CDR3 length: 14 amino acids. The ends were cut back, 5 bases at V and 8 bases at J, with 15 bases in the middle. The V gene's germline CDR1 is LNHDA and CDR2 SQIVND (reference sequence). CDR3 region: CASSWGTLGEKLFF. The CDR3 nucleotides read TGTGCCAGTAGTTGGGGCACCTTAGGGGAAAAACTGTTTTTT.

The CDR3 DNA reads as TGCGCCAGCAGCCAAGAGGACGGACTAGCGTACCCCTCCAAAAACATTCAGTACTTC. The encoded protein is CASSQEDGLAYPSKNIQYF. This chain links TRBV4-1 with TRBJ2-4, with 9 bases identical to TRBD2. V gave up 0 bases and J gave up 2 bases; unmatched junction bases: 11. This CDR3 has 19 residues. Per the germline V gene, CDR1 is MGHRA and CDR2 is YSYEKL.

The chain uses TRBV29-1 and TRBJ2-1; 10 bases agree with TRBD1. This CDR3 contains 13 residues. J was trimmed by 3 bases and V by 7 bases; bases with no gene match: 3. From germline, CDR1 is SQVTM and CDR2 ANQGSEA. The chain's CDR3 is CSARTGGYNEQFF. CDR3 DNA: TGCAGCGCTAGGACAGGGGGCTACAATGAGCAGTTCTTC.

This sequence joins TRBV29-1 and TRBJ2-2; D gene unclear. The CDR3 has 15 residues. V gave up 2 bases and J gave up 0 bases, with 10 bases separating them. Germline loops: CDR1 SQVTM, CDR2 ANQGSEA. Here the CDR3 reads CSVEYATSNTGELFF. The CDR3 coding sequence is TGCAGCGTTGAATATGCCACTTCGAACACCGGGGAGCTGTTTTTT.

The genes are TRBV3-1 (or the pseudogene TRBV3-2) and TRBJ2-7, with D unclear. V was clipped by 3 bases and J by 3 bases, with 12 bases between them. This CDR3 has 14 amino acids. Germline V CDR1 and CDR2: LGHDT, YNNKEL (reference sequence). CDR3 in DNA: TGTGCCAGCAGCCAGGCTGTCGGGCTCTACGAGCAGTACTTC. Its protein product is CASSQAVGLYEQYF.

In this sample, this clone turned up a few times. The chain combines TRBV7-8 with TRBJ1-3, with D maybe TRBD1 (6 bases). This CDR3 spans 15 amino acids. The germline CDR1 and CDR2 sequences are SGHVS and FQNEAQ. V shed 5 bases and J shed 1 base, with 12 bases lying between them. The CDR3 DNA is TGTGCCAGCAGCCCGGACAGTTTTTCTGGAAACACCATATATTTT. Translated: CASSPDSFSGNTIYF. The complete variable domain, with remaining parts taken from reference TRBV7-8 and TRBJ1-3, reads GAGVSQSPRYKVAKRGQDVALRCDPISGHVSLFWYQQALGQGPEFLTYFQNEAQLDKSGLPSDRFFAERPEGSVSTLKIQRTQQEDSAVYLCASSPDSFSGNTIYFGEGSWLTVV.

This clone was seen only a few times. The rearrangement uses TRBV9 and TRBJ1-1; 11 bases fit TRBD1. V shed 4 bases and J 4 bases; nucleotides not matched to a gene: 3. Per germline, CDR1 SGDLS and CDR2 YYNGEE. There are 14 residues in the CDR3. The CDR3 sequence: CASSMGQGGTEAFF. In DNA form, the CDR3 reads TGTGCCAGCAGCATGGGACAGGGGGGCACTGAAGCTTTCTTT.

The chain uses TRBV9 and TRBJ1-1, with D perhaps TRBD1 (6 bases). The length of the CDR3 is 19 residues. Germline-derived CDR1 and CDR2 are SGDLS and YYNGEE. Trimming pared 1 base from V and 0 bases from J, leaving 22 bases between. CDR3: CASSVRGGEMTGMNTEAFF. As DNA, the CDR3 is TGTGCCAGCAGCGTACGGGGGGGCGAGATGACCGGGATGAACACTGAAGCTTTCTTT.

The chain employs TRBV19 and TRBJ1-4, with D unclear. The V end lost 4 bases, the J end lost 5 bases, and 8 bases lay between the germline ends. CDR3 size: 13 residues. The germline gives CDR1 LNHDA, CDR2 SQIVND (reference sequence). CDR3 loop: CASSRLKNEKLFF. CDR3 coding DNA: TGTGCCAGTAGTAGACTCAAGAATGAAAAACTGTTTTTT.

The rearrangement uses TRBV5-1 and TRBJ2-5; 7 bases map to TRBD2. Trimming cost V 0 bases and J 1 base; bases outside gene matches: 6. This CDR3 is built from 16 residues. The germline CDR1 and CDR2 sequences are SGHRS and YFSETQ. CDR3 nucleotide sequence: TGCGCCAGCAGCTTGGCCGTGGGGGGGACCCAAGAGACCCAGTACTTC. It encodes CASSLAVGGTQETQYF. The whole variable domain, filled in from reference TRBV5-1 and TRBJ2-5, reads KAGVTQTPRYLIKTRGQQVTLSCSPISGHRSVSWYQQTPGQGLQFLFEYFSETQRNKGNFPGRFSGRQFSNSRSEMNVSTLELGDSALYLCASSLAVGGTQETQYFGPGTRLLVL.

This sequence joins TRBV28 and TRBJ1-1; weak D call: TRBD1 (5 bases). The length of the CDR3 is 15 residues. Looked up from germline, CDR1 is MDHEN and CDR2 is SYDVKM. The ends were cut back, 8 bases at V and 4 bases at J, with 20 bases in the middle. CDR3 sequence: CASLPFRDGATEAFF. The CDR3 coding sequence is TGTGCCAGCCTGCCTTTCAGGGATGGGGCCACTGAAGCTTTCTTT.

The chain employs TRBV7-2 and TRBJ1-2, with 8 nucleotides matching TRBD1. The CDR3 has 14 residues. Germline CDR1 SGHTA, CDR2 FQGNSA. The V and J ends lost 5 bases and 4 bases, in that order; junction bases with no gene match: 6. The DNA of the CDR3 is TGTGCCAGCAGCGACCGCGGACAGGGCTATGGCTACACCTTC. This translates into CASSDRGQGYGYTF. The full variable domain, in which reference TRBV7-2 and TRBJ1-2 provide the parts outside the CDR3, is GAGVSQSPSNKVTEKGKDVELRCDPISGHTALYWYRQSLGQGLEFLIYFQGNSAPDKSGLPSDRFSAERTGGSVSTLTIQRTQQEDSAVYLCASSDRGQGYGYTFGSGTRLTVV.